The 18 T cell receptor beta chains below were found in one sample sequenced in a study of T-cell reconstitution after alpha-beta-depleted transplantation in children. Unique molecular identifiers featured in how the TCRbeta library was prepared. TCRdb re-derived calls from the PCR reads in MiXCR, one entry per CDR3 protein. The table includes around 450,000 distinct CDR3 sequences, over 9.5% detected once. The sequencing here drew on PBMCs, taken before TCRalphabeta/CD19-depleted stem cell transplant. These receptors were obtained from a child aged 2-15 years with inherited bone marrow failure, due to receive a stem cell transplant.

Many counts were recorded for this clonotype. This rearrangement joins TRBV29-1 to TRBJ2-1; perhaps TRBD2 as D (7 bases). Per the germline V gene, CDR1 is SQVTM and CDR2 is ANQGSEA. The ends were cut back, 7 bases at V and 8 bases at J, with 12 bases in the middle. The CDR3 runs to 11 residues. In DNA, the CDR3 is TGCAGCGCCTGGGAGGGGGATGAGCAGTTCTTC. This sequence encodes CSAWEGDEQFF.

Concerning this clonotype: A read error may explain this, as a much larger clone is one base away. The CDR3 reads CASSTGTWDTTYF. CDR3 DNA sequence: TGTGCCAGCAGCACGGGGACATGGGACACCACATATTTT. The J gene is TRBJ1-3, the V gene TRBV11-2, with TRBD1 as a possible D gene (6 bases). The length of the CDR3 is 13 residues. In germline, CDR1 is SGHAT, CDR2 FQNNGV.

Ten or more counts support this clonotype. The chain has TRBV12-3 or TRBV12-4 and TRBJ1-6; 10 bases line up with TRBD1. The J segment lost 10 bases and the V segment lost 5 bases, leaving 5 bases of the junction unmatched. The CDR3 consists of 14 residues. CDR3 nucleotides: TGTGCCAGCAGTCCCGGGACAGGGGAGTCACCCCTCCACTTT. It specifies CASSPGTGESPLHF.

The chain has TRBV5-1 and TRBJ2-1; TRBD1 might be the D (6 bases). The V gene lost 5 bases and the J gene lost 3 bases, with 12 bases spanning the gap. CDR3 size: 14 residues. CDR1 is SGHRS, CDR2 YFSETQ, per germline. CDR3 sequence reads: CASRPGQIYNEQFF. The CDR3 bases are TGCGCCAGCAGGCCCGGACAGATCTACAATGAGCAGTTCTTC.

This clonotype was detected many times. This rearrangement joins TRBV2 to TRBJ2-7; TRBD2 might be the D (5 bases). The V end was cut by 7 bases, the J end by 6 bases, with 13 bases between. This CDR3 has 12 residues. In germline, CDR1 is SNHLY, CDR2 FYNNEI. CDR3 sequence: CASTSGGVEQYF. The CDR3 nucleotides are TGTGCCAGCACGAGCGGCGGAGTCGAGCAGTACTTC.

The rearrangement joins TRBV7-8 to TRBJ2-1; D is ambiguous. Trimming removed 6 bases from V and 4 bases from J, with 13 bases in between. The CDR3 totals 14 residues. CDR1 and CDR2 from the germline V gene are SGHVS and FQNEAQ. The CDR3 nucleotides read TGTGCCAGCAGTTACCCCGACGGATACAATGAGCAGTTCTTC. Its translation is CASSYPDGYNEQFF.

There are a few counts of this clonotype. The CDR3 coding sequence is TGTGCCACCAGTGATCCGCGGGGCGCAGATACGCAGTATTTT. It yields the protein CATSDPRGADTQYF. The J gene is TRBJ2-3, the V gene TRBV24-1; possibly TRBD2 for D (6 bases). The V gene's germline CDR1 is KGHDR and CDR2 SFDVKD. The CDR3 spans 14 residues. Trimming took off 3 bases at V and 4 bases at J, with 10 bases between the two ends.

The gene calls are TRBV7-9 and TRBJ2-2; TRBD2 matches at 9 bases. The CDR3 covers 17 residues. V shed 5 bases, J shed 6 bases, and the junction held 13 bases outside the gene matches. The germline V gene has CDR1 SEHNR and CDR2 FQNEAQ (reference sequence). CDR3 amino acids: CASSPPPGLAPPGELFF. The CDR3 nucleotides read TGTGCCAGCAGCCCTCCTCCGGGACTAGCCCCGCCCGGGGAGCTGTTTTTT.

The chain has TRBV6-2 or TRBV6-3 and TRBJ1-1; TRBD1 is a possible D gene (6 bases). Germline V CDR1 and CDR2: MNHEY, SVGEGT. This CDR3 contains 12 residues. V was clipped by 0 bases and J by 8 bases, with 7 bases between them. The CDR3: CASSYSQGEAFF. The CDR3, as DNA: TGTGCCAGCAGTTACTCACAGGGAGAAGCTTTCTTT.

This clonotype has at least ten counts. The chain carries TRBV30 and TRBJ1-2, with TRBD1 identical over 8 bases. Germline CDR1 and CDR2: GTSNPN and SVGIG (reference sequence). The length of the CDR3 is 12 residues. V was pared by 4 bases and J by 10 bases, with 8 bases of the junction left unmatched. CDR3 DNA: TGTGCCTGGACCACTGACAGGGGCTCCTACACCTTC. Translating gives CAWTTDRGSYTF.

This clonotype was seen many times. This chain uses TRBV4-1 with TRBJ2-1, with 7 bases identical to TRBD2. The CDR3 sequence is 17 residues long. Per germline, CDR1 MGHRA and CDR2 YSYEKL. V trimming: 4 bases; J trimming: 0 bases; junction bases outside the gene matches: 9. The CDR3 region has the DNA TGCGCCAGCAGCCCGCGGATCGGCGGGAGCTCCTACAATGAGCAGTTCTTC. Residues: CASSPRIGGSSYNEQFF.

This clonotype was recorded at least ten times. The J gene is TRBJ2-3, the V gene TRBV5-1, with D perhaps given as TRBD1 or TRBD2 (5 bases each). In germline, CDR1 is SGHRS, CDR2 YFSETQ. The CDR3 contains 14 residues. The germline V and J ends were trimmed by 2 bases and 3 bases, with 10 bases remaining between them. CDR3 protein: CASSFLGETDTQYF. The DNA of the CDR3 is TGCGCCAGCAGCTTTCTGGGGGAAACAGATACGCAGTATTTT.

This clonotype was counted between two and nine times. This CDR3 reads CASSTLGRAGYNEQFF. CDR3 coding DNA: TGTGCCAGCTCCACTCTCGGCAGGGCTGGCTACAATGAGCAGTTCTTC. The chain has TRBV27 and TRBJ2-1; possibly TRBD1 for D (5 bases). Germline assignment: CDR1 MNHEY and CDR2 SMNVEV (reference sequence). This CDR3 spans 16 amino acids. With 8 bases removed from V and 3 bases from J, the gap between germline ends came to 20 bases.

This clonotype was seen a few times. This sequence joins TRBV9 and TRBJ2-7; TRBD2 matches at 14 bases. Germline V CDR1 and CDR2: SGDLS, YYNGEE. V was pared by 0 bases and J by 7 bases, with 6 bases of the junction left unmatched. This CDR3 has 16 residues. CDR3 nucleotide sequence: TGTGCCAGCAGCGTAGCCGGGACTAGCGGGAGTGAGGAGCAGTACTTC. This gives the protein CASSVAGTSGSEEQYF.

This clonotype was picked up many times. V and J are TRBV12-3 or TRBV12-4 and TRBJ2-2, with 16 positions matching TRBD2. This CDR3 comprises 17 residues. Trimming removed 5 bases from V and 8 bases from J; junction bases left unmatched: 8. CDR3 loop: CASSAGLAGGPGGELFF. The CDR3 nucleotides are TGTGCCAGCAGTGCGGGACTAGCGGGAGGGCCCGGAGGGGAGCTGTTTTTT.

This clonotype was picked up many times. The chain carries TRBV11-2 and TRBJ1-1, with 9 bases lining up with TRBD1. The CDR3 sequence is 16 residues long. Germline V lookup: CDR1 SGHAT, CDR2 FQNNGV. The V gene end was trimmed by 5 bases and the J gene end by 5 bases; junction bases not matched to a gene: 12. CDR3 sequence: CASSTHPDRGRTEAFF. The CDR3 DNA is TGTGCCAGCAGCACGCACCCCGACAGGGGGAGGACTGAAGCTTTCTTT.

This clonotype was counted ten times or more. The V and J genes are TRBV18 and TRBJ1-2; TRBD1 matches 8 bases. V lost 0 bases to trimming and J lost 5 bases; unmatched junction nucleotides: 17. This CDR3 has 19 amino acids. Looked up from germline, CDR1 is KGHSH and CDR2 is LQKENI. The CDR3 region has the DNA TGTGCCAGCTCACCACCCGGGACGGAATATAGACAGGGGATATATGGCTACACCTTC. This translates into CASSPPGTEYRQGIYGYTF.

This clonotype was observed at least ten times. The CDR3 reads CASSIPRDNYNEQFF. CDR3 sequence (DNA): TGTGCCAGCAGCATCCCCCGGGACAACTACAATGAGCAGTTCTTC. The rearrangement joins TRBV12-3 or TRBV12-4 to TRBJ2-1, with D perhaps TRBD1 (6 bases). Trimming took off 6 bases at V and 3 bases at J, with 15 bases between the two ends. This CDR3 is built from 15 residues.